The 10 T cell receptor beta chains listed next were all sequenced from one sample in a study of PD-1 blockade in classical Hodgkin lymphoma. Time point described: cycle 4 day 1 (C4D1), after about 6 weeks of nivolumab. Relapse was seen in all patients after autologous stem cell transplantation, and brentuximab vedotin exposure was variable. Method: immunoSEQ multiplex PCR; TCRdb's copy keeps in-frame clones and lacks some. Here the sample spans about 20,000 clones, over 70% being singletons. The sequences come from peripheral blood mononuclear cells (PBMCs), collected before the fourth cycle of nivolumab. These receptors were obtained from a human donor with classical Hodgkin lymphoma.

J is TRBJ1-3 and V is TRBV28; D possibly corresponds to TRBD1 (5 bases). Looked up from germline, CDR1 is MDHEN and CDR2 is SYDVKM. V dropped 9 bases and J dropped 1 base, with 10 bases sitting between them. The CDR3 contains 13 residues. Written as DNA, the CDR3 is TGTGCCAGTTTTGGGGGTTCTGGAAACACCATATATTTT. Protein product: CASFGGSGNTIYF.

This chain joins TRBV27 and TRBJ1-2; 8 bases are shared with TRBD1. The CDR3 sequence is 17 residues long. Germline V CDR1 and CDR2: MNHEY, SMNVEV (reference sequence). With V trimmed by 3 bases and J by 4 bases, 13 bases remained unmatched. The CDR3 DNA follows: TGTGCCAGCAGTTTGATGGCTGGGGCAGGGGGCGCCTATGGCTACACCTTC. Protein: CASSLMAGAGGAYGYTF.

This clone was counted a single time. The CDR3 spells CASPLKQGRRNNEQFF. DNA for the CDR3: TGTGCCAGTCCACTTAAACAGGGGCGACGGAACAATGAGCAGTTCTTC. The chain carries TRBV27 and TRBJ2-1; 7 nucleotides agree with TRBD1. The CDR3 has 16 amino acids. After removal of 9 bases from V and 5 bases from J, the junction contained 16 bases not matched to a gene. CDR1 MNHEY and CDR2 SMNVEV come from the germline V gene (reference sequence).

This clone showed up just a few times. The genes are TRBV6-6 and TRBJ1-1; TRBD1 might be the D (5 bases). Per the germline V gene, CDR1 is MNHNY and CDR2 is SVGAGI (reference sequence). This CDR3 is built from 13 residues. The V gene lost 7 bases and the J gene lost 1 base, with 10 bases spanning the gap. The DNA for the CDR3 is TGTGCCAGCAATGACAGAGGGAACACTGAAGCTTTCTTT. Encoded protein: CASNDRGNTEAFF.

The V and J genes are TRBV7-2 and TRBJ2-2; D call uncertain. This CDR3 has 17 amino acids. The germline V gene has CDR1 SGHTA and CDR2 FQGNSA. V gave up 5 bases and J gave up 6 bases, with 22 bases separating them. DNA of the CDR3: TGTGCCAGCAGCCCCCTCCAATTCCCCGAGATCTCCGGGGAGCTGTTTTTT. Translated, it gives CASSPLQFPEISGELFF.

The CDR3 DNA is TGTGCCAGCAGCTTTCGCCTCGCCCCAGGGGAGCTGTTTTTT. It translates to CASSFRLAPGELFF. The rearrangement uses TRBV5-5 and TRBJ2-2; D gene unclear. CDR1 SGHKS and CDR2 YYEKEE come from the germline V gene (reference sequence). This CDR3 has 14 amino acids. V was cut by 2 bases and J by 8 bases, with 13 bases left in between.

The rearrangement joins TRBV10-3 to TRBJ1-1; D is uncertain. CDR1 and CDR2 from the germline V gene are ENHRY and SYGVKD. Trimming took 6 bases from V and 0 from J, leaving 8 bases between them. This CDR3 contains 13 residues. CDR3 region: CAISSGMNTEAFF. In DNA, the CDR3 is TGTGCCATCAGCAGTGGGATGAACACTGAAGCTTTCTTT.

This rearrangement joins TRBV7-2 to TRBJ1-1; no clear D gene. This CDR3 is 15 amino acids long. Deletions cut 3 bases from V and 4 bases from J, with 15 bases between. Germline V lookup: CDR1 SGHTA, CDR2 FQGNSA. CDR3 DNA sequence: TGTGCCAGCAGCTTTCCAGGACGACTCACCACTGAAGCTTTCTTT. It is translated as CASSFPGRLTTEAFF.

The chain uses TRBV2 and TRBJ2-7; TRBD1 agrees at 11 bases. The germline V gene encodes CDR1 SNHLY and CDR2 FYNNEI. This CDR3 spans 12 amino acids. The CDR3 region is CASGQGAGEQYF. The CDR3, as DNA: TGTGCATCAGGACAGGGGGCTGGGGAGCAGTACTTC.

This sequence joins TRBV9 and TRBJ2-1, with 8 bases matching TRBD1. From germline, CDR1 is SGDLS and CDR2 YYNGEE. The J segment lost 8 bases and the V segment lost 0 bases, leaving 7 bases of the junction unmatched. The CDR3 is 15 residues long. The CDR3 loop is CASSVGQGALYEQFF. The CDR3 DNA reads as TGTGCCAGCAGCGTAGGCCAGGGGGCTCTTTATGAGCAGTTCTTC.